The source of this T cell receptor beta chain is a study of blood T cell repertoires in COVID-19. Profiled with immunoSEQ multiplex PCR; TCRdb holds only in-frame clones, not every one. The sample includes 93,000 or so clones, about 91% of them seen just once. The CDR3 is made up of 13 amino acids. V shed 5 bases and J 5 bases; nucleotides not matched to a gene: 3. CDR1 and CDR2 from the germline V gene are SGHAT and FQNNGV. This chain links TRBV11-2 with TRBJ1-2, with 9 bases aligning to TRBD1. The sequencing input was peripheral blood. The TCR sequence derives from a human donor in a cohort sampled during active COVID-19. The CDR3 DNA follows: TGTGCCAGCAGCATACAGGGGGCTTATGGCTACACCTTC. As protein: CASSIQGAYGYTF.